The following is a T cell receptor (beta chain) sequence with its context. Antigen unknown. The sample belongs to a study of cytomegalovirus exposure and HLA in healthy donors. Study-wide findings and caveats: The study carried out a later analysis of TCR beta sequences. It associated some 15,000 of them with specific HLA alleles at a false discovery rate of 0.05. In a later analysis, a missense DCLRE1C variant was linked to TCR beta V- and J-gene trimming. The authors judged a highly shared variant cluster likely a sequencing artifact. Across donors, sequencing depth was assumed by presence/absence analyses to be roughly uniform.

The study ran its PCR with 60 Vbeta and 13 Jbeta primers. Sequencing used immunoSEQ multiplex PCR; TCRdb keeps in-frame clones, though not all of them. The sample carries around 91,000 clones, around 80% recorded once. The CDR3 covers 17 residues. Trimming shortened V by 4 bases and J by 4 bases, and 21 bases separated the two germline ends. This receptor was taken from a male donor in good health and CMV-seropositive. Sequencing was performed on PBMCs. V usage is TRBV23-1 and J usage is TRBJ2-3; the D gene is possibly TRBD1 (6 bases). TRBV23-1 is placed among ORFs of uncertain function. CDR3 residues: CASSRKEGVDCADTQYF. CDR3 sequence (DNA): TGCGCCAGCAGTCGCAAAGAGGGGGTGGACTGCGCAGATACGCAGTATTTT.